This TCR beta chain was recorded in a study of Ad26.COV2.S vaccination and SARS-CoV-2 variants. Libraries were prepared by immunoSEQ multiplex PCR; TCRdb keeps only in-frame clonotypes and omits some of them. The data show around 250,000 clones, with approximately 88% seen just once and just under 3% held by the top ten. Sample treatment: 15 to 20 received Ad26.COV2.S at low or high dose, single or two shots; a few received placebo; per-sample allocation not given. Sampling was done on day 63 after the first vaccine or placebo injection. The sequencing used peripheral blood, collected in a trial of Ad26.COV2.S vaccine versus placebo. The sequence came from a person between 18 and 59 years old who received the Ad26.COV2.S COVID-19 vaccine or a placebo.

This chain's CDR3 is CASSLLTGGGYTF. The CDR3 nucleotides read TGTGCCAGCAGTTTACTTACAGGGGGTGGCTACACCTTC. The V call is TRBV12-3 or TRBV12-4, the J call TRBJ1-2, with 8 bases aligning to TRBD1. This CDR3 region has 13 residues. J gave up 7 bases and V 2 bases, and 3 bases lay outside the gene matches.